This T cell receptor beta chain emerged from a study of control samples from healthy donors and cancer patients. Method: immunoSEQ multiplex PCR; TCRdb's copy keeps in-frame clones and lacks some. Of about 140,000 clones detected, approximately 86% appear once; the ten largest clones hold about 1.8%. The CDR3 covers 18 residues. Trimming took off 2 bases at V and 8 bases at J, with 27 bases between the two ends. Germline V gives CDR1 LNHDA, CDR2 SQIVND (reference sequence). The chain is built from TRBV19 and TRBJ1-2; D may be TRBD1 (5 bases). The clonotype comes from a man aged 18 to 29 in good health. Sequenced sample: blood. CDR3 protein: CASSILLPLAGKDPGYTF. DNA of the CDR3: TGTGCCAGTAGTATACTCCTCCCTTTGGCAGGGAAGGATCCCGGCTACACCTTC.